A single sample gave rise to the 3 T cell receptor beta chains below, sequenced in a study of blood T cell repertoires in COVID-19. TCRdb's copy holds only in-frame clones and misses some; the assay was immunoSEQ multiplex PCR. Of roughly 400,000 clones in the sample, less than 95% were seen once. Sequenced input: PBMCs or T cells enriched from blood (not recorded which). These receptors originate from a man aged 18-30 years who had recovered from COVID-19.

The sample holds one count of this clone. J is TRBJ2-2 and V is TRBV15, with TRBD2 identical over 9 bases. CDR3 length: 15 amino acids. Germline CDR1 reads LNHNV; CDR2 reads YYDKDF (reference sequence). Trimming at V came to 1 base and at J to 7 bases, leaving 4 bases not matched to a gene. CDR3 bases: TGTGCCACCAGCAGAGGGGGACTAGCTTACGGGGAGCTGTTTTTT. It encodes CATSRGGLAYGELFF.

In DNA, the CDR3 is TGTGCCAGCAGCGCGAGTAGAGGGGGACAGGCATTGGGAGAGACCCAGTACTTC. Translated: CASSASRGGQALGETQYF. V usage is TRBV9 and J usage is TRBJ2-5; 8 bases align to TRBD1. Losses at the gene ends were 3 bases for V and 4 bases for J; bases not matched to a gene: 17. The CDR3 is 18 residues long. Germline V CDR1 and CDR2: SGDLS, YYNGEE. The whole variable domain, filled in from reference TRBV9 and TRBJ2-5, reads DSGVTQTPKHLITATGQRVTLRCSPRSGDLSVYWYQQSLDQGLQFLIQYYNGEERAKGNILERFSAQQFPDLHSELNLSSLELGDSALYFCASSASRGGQALGETQYFGPGTRLLVL.

The rearrangement joins TRBV18 to TRBJ2-1; 8 nucleotides line up with TRBD1. This CDR3 contains 19 residues. Germline trimming cut 0 bases from V and 5 bases from J; bases unmatched to any gene: 15. Germline V lookup: CDR1 KGHSH, CDR2 LQKENI. The CDR3 loop reads CASSPPQGALAVLNNEQFF. The CDR3 region has the DNA TGTGCCAGCTCACCACCCCAGGGGGCTTTAGCGGTCCTTAACAATGAGCAGTTCTTC.